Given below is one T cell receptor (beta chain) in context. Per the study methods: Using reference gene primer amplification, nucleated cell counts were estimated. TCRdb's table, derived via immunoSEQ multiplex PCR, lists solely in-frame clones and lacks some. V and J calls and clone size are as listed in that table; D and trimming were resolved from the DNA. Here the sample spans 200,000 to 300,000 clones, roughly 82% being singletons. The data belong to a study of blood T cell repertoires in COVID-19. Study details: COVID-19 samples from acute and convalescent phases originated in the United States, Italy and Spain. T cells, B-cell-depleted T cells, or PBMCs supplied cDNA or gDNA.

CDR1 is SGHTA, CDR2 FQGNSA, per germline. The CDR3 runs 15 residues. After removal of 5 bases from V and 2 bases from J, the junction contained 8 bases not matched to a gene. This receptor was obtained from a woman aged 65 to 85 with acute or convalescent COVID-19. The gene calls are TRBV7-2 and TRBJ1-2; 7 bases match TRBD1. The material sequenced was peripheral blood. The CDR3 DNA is TGTGCCAGCAGCGCAATAGGGGGCATCAACTATGGCTACACCTTC. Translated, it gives CASSAIGGINYGYTF.